A single sample gave rise to the 4 T cell receptor beta chains below, sequenced in a study of T-cell reconstitution after alpha-beta-depleted transplantation in children. The TCRbeta library was prepared with unique molecular identifiers. TCRdb recomputed calls from the PCR reads with MiXCR, one row per CDR3 protein. The sample lists 640,000 or so distinct CDR3 sequences; around 17% were seen once. The sequenced sample was PBMCs from the stem cell graft donor, obtained from the stem cell graft. The source of these receptors is a human donor who donated a stem cell graft to a child with acute myeloid leukemia.

This clonotype came up many times. V is TRBV7-8 and J is TRBJ2-5, with TRBD1 identical over 7 bases. Trimming removed 5 bases from V and 0 bases from J; junction bases left unmatched: 6. In germline, CDR1 is SGHVS, CDR2 FQNEAQ. The CDR3 contains 15 residues. The CDR3 DNA follows: TGTGCCAGCAGCGGCAGGGGGTTTAACCAAGAGACCCAGTACTTC. Translation gives CASSGRGFNQETQYF. Drawing the rest from reference TRBV7-8 and TRBJ2-5, the complete variable domain is GAGVSQSPRYKVAKRGQDVALRCDPISGHVSLFWYQQALGQGPEFLTYFQNEAQLDKSGLPSDRFFAERPEGSVSTLKIQRTQQEDSAVYLCASSGRGFNQETQYFGPGTRLLVL.

This clonotype was detected many times. The chain recombines TRBV29-1 with TRBJ1-1; D is perhaps TRBD1 (5 bases). This CDR3 spans 10 amino acids. V was shortened by 8 bases and J by 5 bases, with 9 bases between the two germline ends. Per germline, CDR1 SQVTM and CDR2 ANQGSEA. The CDR3 reads CSLDRTEAFF. The CDR3 DNA follows: TGCAGCTTAGACAGAACTGAAGCTTTCTTT.

This rearrangement joins TRBV25-1 to TRBJ2-5; TRBD2 might be the D (5 bases). The germline CDR1 and CDR2 sequences are MGHDK and SYGVNS. V lost 8 bases to trimming and J lost 5 bases, with 24 bases between them. The CDR3 spans 16 residues. The CDR3, as DNA: TGTGCCAGCGGCCCGGCTGGACTGTTCGTTCGGGAGACCCAGTACTTC. This gives the protein CASGPAGLFVRETQYF.

This clonotype was detected many times. V and J are TRBV29-1 and TRBJ2-3; 7 positions match TRBD1. V lost 5 bases and J lost 7; bases outside the gene matches: 9. Germline CDR1 and CDR2: SQVTM and ANQGSEA. The CDR3 contains 13 residues. CDR3 DNA sequence: TGCAGCGTTAACAGGGGCCCCGCTTATACGCAGTATTTT. The encoded protein is CSVNRGPAYTQYF.